A selection of T cell receptor beta chains follows, all from one sample in a study of T-cell memory formation after mild COVID-19. MiXCR, run by TCRdb on the 5' RACE reads, gives a single entry per CDR3 protein. The sample gives around 420,000 distinct CDR3 sequences, roughly a quarter of which show up once; about 10% is in the top ten. Sequenced sample: PBMCs or a T cell subset sorted from them (not recorded which). Receptors originate from an adult woman who had mild COVID-19 (a few samples of this study predate the infection). Cell type and time point are not known. Each CDR3 is given with its conserved first and last residue. The D gene is left open where the match is weak. Rows may omit the clone size; those that give it use once, few, many or a size class.

v_call: TRBV29-1; d_call: .; clone_size: .; j_call: TRBJ2-7; cdr3_aa: CSVRDTYTQYF; cdr3_nt: TGCAGCGTTAGGGACACCTACACGCAGTACTTC
v_call: TRBV20-1; d_call: TRBD1; clone_size: once; j_call: TRBJ2-7; cdr3_aa: CSAARDSLYEQYF; cdr3_nt: TGCAGTGCTGCCCGGGACAGCCTCTACGAGCAGTACTTC
v_call: TRBV9; d_call: .; clone_size: few; j_call: TRBJ2-1; cdr3_aa: CASSAFGEQFF; cdr3_nt: TGTGCCAGCAGCGCGTTCGGGGAGCAGTTCTTC
v_call: TRBV5-1; d_call: .; clone_size: few; j_call: TRBJ2-3; cdr3_aa: CASSFPARKDTQYF; cdr3_nt: TGCGCCAGCAGCTTCCCGGCGCGGAAAGATACGCAGTATTTT
v_call: TRBV28; d_call: TRBD1; clone_size: few; j_call: TRBJ2-7; cdr3_aa: CASSLTGQGVRREQYF; cdr3_nt: TGTGCCAGCAGTTTAACGGGACAGGGGGTACGTAGAGAGCAGTACTTC
v_call: TRBV7-6; d_call: .; clone_size: .; j_call: TRBJ2-7; cdr3_aa: CASSSSPTYEQYF; cdr3_nt: TGTGCCAGCAGCTCGAGCCCAACCTACGAGCAGTACTTC
v_call: TRBV24-1; d_call: TRBD1; clone_size: few; j_call: TRBJ2-2; cdr3_aa: CATSERGTGKDGELFF; cdr3_nt: TGTGCCACCAGTGAAAGAGGGACAGGGAAGGACGGGGAGCTGTTTTTT
v_call: TRBV11-2; d_call: .; clone_size: few; j_call: TRBJ2-2; cdr3_aa: CASSLMGSTNTGELFF; cdr3_nt: TGTGCCAGCAGCCTCATGGGGAGCACGAACACCGGGGAGCTGTTTTTT
v_call: TRBV12-3/TRBV12-4; d_call: .; clone_size: .; j_call: TRBJ1-1; cdr3_aa: CASLDQGYTEAFF; cdr3_nt: TGTGCCAGCTTAGATCAGGGGTATACTGAAGCTTTCTTT
v_call: TRBV9; d_call: .; clone_size: few; j_call: TRBJ2-7; cdr3_aa: CASSVATGLGYEQYF; cdr3_nt: TGTGCCAGCAGCGTAGCAACAGGGTTAGGGTACGAGCAGTACTTC
v_call: TRBV5-6; d_call: .; clone_size: few; j_call: TRBJ1-2; cdr3_aa: CASSSRGRHYGYTF; cdr3_nt: TGTGCCAGCAGCTCCAGGGGAAGACACTATGGCTACACCTTC
v_call: TRBV3-1; d_call: .; clone_size: .; j_call: TRBJ2-1; cdr3_aa: CASSQGMKGFPFDEQFF; cdr3_nt: TGTGCCAGCAGCCAAGGAATGAAGGGATTCCCTTTCGATGAGCAGTTCTTC
v_call: TRBV12-3/TRBV12-4; d_call: .; clone_size: many; j_call: TRBJ1-3; cdr3_aa: CASSLGSSGNTIYF; cdr3_nt: TGTGCCAGCAGTTTAGGCTCCTCTGGAAACACCATATATTTT
v_call: TRBV4-1; d_call: TRBD2; clone_size: .; j_call: TRBJ2-1; cdr3_aa: CASSHHSGTSGGNEQFF; cdr3_nt: TGCGCCAGCAGCCACCATTCCGGGACTAGCGGGGGCAATGAGCAGTTCTTC
v_call: TRBV7-3; d_call: TRBD1; clone_size: few; j_call: TRBJ1-2; cdr3_aa: CASSHGGGNGYTF; cdr3_nt: TGTGCCAGCAGCCATGGAGGGGGCAATGGCTACACCTTC
v_call: TRBV24-1; d_call: .; clone_size: few; j_call: TRBJ2-1; cdr3_aa: CATSDLRLGGSYNEQFF; cdr3_nt: TGTGCCACCAGTGATTTGCGGCTCGGCGGCTCCTACAATGAGCAGTTCTTC
v_call: TRBV5-6; d_call: .; clone_size: .; j_call: TRBJ1-2; cdr3_aa: CASSQANYGYTF; cdr3_nt: TGTGCCAGCAGCCAGGCCAACTATGGCTACACCTTC
v_call: TRBV27; d_call: .; clone_size: many; j_call: TRBJ1-6; cdr3_aa: CASSSRTAANSPLHF; cdr3_nt: TGTGCCAGCAGTTCTCGGACAGCGGCTAATTCACCCCTCCACTTT
v_call: TRBV24-1; d_call: TRBD1; clone_size: few; j_call: TRBJ2-2; cdr3_aa: CATSNAGGNTGELFF; cdr3_nt: TGTGCCACCAGTAATGCAGGGGGCAACACCGGGGAGCTGTTTTTT
v_call: TRBV2; d_call: TRBD1; clone_size: few; j_call: TRBJ2-1; cdr3_aa: CASSGGNRGKWNEQFF; cdr3_nt: TGTGCCAGCAGTGGTGGAAACAGGGGGAAGTGGAATGAGCAGTTCTTC
v_call: TRBV6-6; d_call: .; clone_size: .; j_call: TRBJ2-2; cdr3_aa: CASRGVGAGLPDGELFF; cdr3_nt: TGTGCCAGCAGGGGCGTTGGGGCGGGCCTTCCGGACGGGGAGCTGTTTTTT
v_call: TRBV5-1; d_call: TRBD2; clone_size: few; j_call: TRBJ2-7; cdr3_aa: CASSSSSGRALYEQYF; cdr3_nt: TGCGCCAGCAGCTCCTCTAGCGGGAGGGCCTTATACGAGCAGTACTTC
v_call: TRBV7-2; d_call: .; clone_size: .; j_call: TRBJ1-2; cdr3_aa: CASSPAPARGAEGYTF; cdr3_nt: TGTGCCAGCAGCCCCGCCCCCGCCAGGGGTGCTGAAGGCTACACCTTC
v_call: TRBV6-5; d_call: TRBD1; clone_size: .; j_call: TRBJ2-6; cdr3_aa: CASSFDLVWTGMRSGANVLTF; cdr3_nt: TGTGCCAGCAGTTTCGATCTGGTTTGGACAGGGATGCGCTCTGGGGCCAACGTCCTGACTTTC
v_call: TRBV5-1; d_call: TRBD1; clone_size: .; j_call: TRBJ2-6; cdr3_aa: CASSSRDRIFGANVLTF; cdr3_nt: TGCGCCAGCAGCTCCCGGGACAGGATTTTTGGGGCCAACGTCCTGACTTTC
v_call: TRBV13; d_call: TRBD1; clone_size: few; j_call: TRBJ2-7; cdr3_aa: CASSAQLPGQGTYEQYF; cdr3_nt: TGTGCCAGCAGCGCCCAATTACCGGGACAGGGTACCTACGAGCAGTACTTC
v_call: TRBV5-4; d_call: .; clone_size: few; j_call: TRBJ2-2; cdr3_aa: CASSLVTGGELFF; cdr3_nt: TGTGCCAGCAGCTTGGTGACCGGCGGGGAGCTGTTTTTT
v_call: TRBV6-2/TRBV6-3; d_call: TRBD1; clone_size: .; j_call: TRBJ1-1; cdr3_aa: CASSRQGWNTEAFF; cdr3_nt: TGTGCCAGCAGTCGACAGGGGTGGAACACTGAAGCTTTCTTT
v_call: TRBV6-6; d_call: .; clone_size: .; j_call: TRBJ2-7; cdr3_aa: CASRESSSYEQYF; cdr3_nt: TGTGCCAGCAGGGAAAGTAGCTCCTACGAGCAGTACTTC
v_call: TRBV10-3; d_call: TRBD2; clone_size: few; j_call: TRBJ2-3; cdr3_aa: CATQRGDTDTQYF; cdr3_nt: TGTGCCACCCAGCGGGGGGACACAGATACGCAGTATTTT
v_call: TRBV4-1; d_call: .; clone_size: few; j_call: TRBJ1-4; cdr3_aa: CASSQELTGVGKLFF; cdr3_nt: TGCGCCAGCAGCCAAGAGTTGACAGGTGTCGGAAAACTGTTTTTT
v_call: TRBV18; d_call: .; clone_size: few; j_call: TRBJ1-2; cdr3_aa: CASSLFDGANYGYTF; cdr3_nt: TGTGCCAGCTCACTATTTGACGGAGCGAACTATGGCTACACCTTC
v_call: TRBV7-2; d_call: .; clone_size: .; j_call: TRBJ2-7; cdr3_aa: CASSCPYEQYF; cdr3_nt: TGTGCCAGCAGCTGCCCGTACGAGCAGTACTTC
v_call: TRBV27; d_call: .; clone_size: many; j_call: TRBJ1-1; cdr3_aa: CASSLSSLNTEAFF; cdr3_nt: TGTGCCAGCAGTTTGTCCAGCCTGAACACTGAAGCTTTCTTT
v_call: TRBV10-3; d_call: TRBD2; clone_size: .; j_call: TRBJ2-1; cdr3_aa: CAISDSGRNNEQFF; cdr3_nt: TGTGCCATCAGTGACAGCGGGAGGAACAATGAGCAGTTCTTC
v_call: TRBV6-5; d_call: .; clone_size: .; j_call: TRBJ1-6; cdr3_aa: CASSYRAVRSYNSPLHF; cdr3_nt: TGTGCCAGCAGTTACAGGGCAGTTCGCTCCTATAATTCACCCCTCCACTTT
v_call: TRBV12-3/TRBV12-4; d_call: TRBD1; clone_size: few; j_call: TRBJ2-3; cdr3_aa: CASSFRGNTDTQYF; cdr3_nt: TGTGCCAGCAGTTTCAGGGGGAACACAGATACGCAGTATTTT
v_call: TRBV4-2; d_call: .; clone_size: .; j_call: TRBJ2-7; cdr3_aa: CASSQESEWASYEQYF; cdr3_nt: TGTGCCAGCAGCCAAGAATCGGAGTGGGCCTCCTACGAGCAGTACTTC
v_call: TRBV9; d_call: TRBD1; clone_size: .; j_call: TRBJ2-3; cdr3_aa: CATGTGSPDTQYF; cdr3_nt: TGTGCAACCGGGACAGGGTCCCCAGATACGCAGTATTTT
v_call: TRBV5-1; d_call: TRBD2; clone_size: few; j_call: TRBJ2-3; cdr3_aa: CASSLGRGGNTDTQYF; cdr3_nt: TGCGCCAGCAGCTTGGGTCGCGGGGGAAACACAGATACGCAGTATTTT
v_call: TRBV12-3/TRBV12-4; d_call: TRBD1; clone_size: .; j_call: TRBJ1-2; cdr3_aa: CASSPTRDRASLSYTF; cdr3_nt: TGTGCCAGCAGCCCTACCAGGGACAGGGCTAGTCTGAGCTACACCTTC
v_call: TRBV7-9; d_call: .; clone_size: .; j_call: TRBJ2-7; cdr3_aa: CASSRKDKTYEQYF; cdr3_nt: TGTGCCAGCAGCCGAAAGGACAAGACCTACGAGCAGTACTTC
v_call: TRBV6-4; d_call: .; clone_size: .; j_call: TRBJ2-3; cdr3_aa: CASSDSAGSTADTQYF; cdr3_nt: TGTGCCAGCAGTGACTCAGCAGGGTCAACAGCAGATACGCAGTATTTT
v_call: TRBV28; d_call: .; clone_size: few; j_call: TRBJ2-7; cdr3_aa: CASTVNPGAYEQYF; cdr3_nt: TGTGCCAGCACCGTCAACCCAGGGGCCTACGAGCAGTACTTC
v_call: TRBV19; d_call: TRBD1; clone_size: few; j_call: TRBJ1-1; cdr3_aa: CASCKTGITEAFF; cdr3_nt: TGTGCCAGTTGCAAGACAGGGATCACTGAAGCTTTCTTT
v_call: TRBV5-1; d_call: TRBD2; clone_size: .; j_call: TRBJ2-1; cdr3_aa: CASSFPSGDEQFF; cdr3_nt: TGCGCCAGCAGCTTTCCTAGCGGGGATGAGCAGTTCTTC
v_call: TRBV6-1; d_call: .; clone_size: .; j_call: TRBJ1-1; cdr3_aa: CASTLRDLRGEAFF; cdr3_nt: TGTGCCAGCACTCTCCGGGACCTACGAGGTGAAGCTTTCTTT
v_call: TRBV24-1; d_call: .; clone_size: many; j_call: TRBJ2-3; cdr3_aa: CATSDYPVRTSTDTQYF; cdr3_nt: TGTGCCACCAGTGATTATCCAGTGCGCACGAGCACAGATACGCAGTATTTT
v_call: TRBV9; d_call: .; clone_size: .; j_call: TRBJ2-1; cdr3_aa: CASSVRAETYNEQFF; cdr3_nt: TGTGCCAGCAGCGTACGAGCGGAGACTTACAATGAGCAGTTCTTC
v_call: TRBV12-3/TRBV12-4; d_call: TRBD2; clone_size: .; j_call: TRBJ2-5; cdr3_aa: CASSPRLAEGKTQYF; cdr3_nt: TGTGCCAGCAGCCCCCGGCTAGCGGAGGGGAAGACCCAGTACTTC
v_call: TRBV5-1; d_call: .; clone_size: few; j_call: TRBJ1-1; cdr3_aa: CASSLSSALNTEAFF; cdr3_nt: TGCGCCAGCAGCTTGTCTTCCGCGTTGAACACTGAAGCTTTCTTT
v_call: TRBV6-5; d_call: .; clone_size: .; j_call: TRBJ1-6; cdr3_aa: CASRMASGFSPLHF; cdr3_nt: TGTGCCAGCAGGATGGCGTCGGGCTTCTCACCCCTCCACTTT
v_call: TRBV12-3/TRBV12-4; d_call: .; clone_size: few; j_call: TRBJ2-1; cdr3_aa: CASSVSLGNEQFF; cdr3_nt: TGTGCCAGCTCGGTAAGCCTTGGGAATGAGCAGTTCTTC